A selection of T cell receptor beta chains follows, all from one sample in a study of blood T cell repertoires in COVID-19. Sequencing used immunoSEQ multiplex PCR; TCRdb keeps in-frame clones, though not all of them. The data hold roughly 200,000 clones, with nearly 90% observed a single time. Sequencing was done on a sample of peripheral blood. The receptor set was obtained from a man in his sixties with active or convalescent COVID-19. Both conserved end residues are part of each CDR3. D genes are given only for firm matches. For some rows the clone size is stated as once, few or many, or as a class when expanded; others skip it.

>TRBJ2-1|TRBD2|TRBV5-1|NA
CASSLQWGGYNEQFF
TGCGCCAGCAGCTTGCAGTGGGGGGGCTACAATGAGCAGTTCTTC
>TRBJ1-1|NA|TRBV7-3|NA
CASSPVANTEAFF
TGTGCCAGCAGCCCAGTCGCAAACACTGAAGCTTTCTTT
>TRBJ2-4|NA|TRBV3-1/TRBV3-2|NA
CASSPSTGNIQYF
TGTGCCAGCAGCCCCTCCACAGGAAACATTCAGTACTTC
>TRBJ1-2|NA|TRBV5-4|NA
CASSLGLANGGSGYTF
TGTGCCAGCAGCTTGGGGTTGGCGAACGGAGGATCTGGCTACACCTTC
>TRBJ1-6|NA|TRBV6-2/TRBV6-3|NA
CASSQTVALHF
TGTGCCAGCAGCCAGACAGTGGCCCTCCACTTT
>TRBJ1-2|TRBD1|TRBV6-5|NA
CASSPQTGGGDGYTF
TGTGCCAGCAGTCCCCAAACAGGGGGTGGTGATGGCTACACCTTC
>TRBJ2-7|NA|TRBV5-1|NA
CASSLALYQGVEQYF
TGCGCCAGCAGCTTGGCCTTGTACCAAGGGGTCGAGCAGTACTTC
>TRBJ1-1|TRBD1|TRBV19|NA
CASSSGTGGRNTEAFF
TGTGCCAGTAGTAGCGGGACAGGGGGTAGGAACACTGAAGCTTTCTTT
>TRBJ2-7|TRBD2|TRBV24-1|NA
CATSDLGQPGLAGGPTYEQYF
TGTGCCACCAGTGATTTGGGGCAGCCGGGACTAGCGGGGGGGCCGACCTACGAGCAGTACTTC
>TRBJ2-5|TRBD1|TRBV5-1|NA
CASSGQGARQETQYF
TGCGCCAGCAGCGGACAGGGGGCCCGTCAAGAGACCCAGTACTTC
>TRBJ2-5|TRBD2|TRBV7-9|once
CASSPRGGLAGEEETQYF
TGTGCCAGCAGCCCCCGGGGGGGACTAGCGGGGGAAGAAGAGACCCAGTACTTC
>TRBJ1-6|TRBD1|TRBV19|once
CASSMGQGVRSPLHF
TGTGCCAGTAGTATGGGACAGGGGGTGAGATCACCCCTCCACTTT
>TRBJ2-7|TRBD1|TRBV28|few
CASTRTGESYEQYF
TGTGCCAGCACGAGGACAGGGGAATCCTACGAGCAGTACTTC
>TRBJ2-2|TRBD2|TRBV10-1|NA
CASSVRGGTGELFF
TGCGCCAGCAGCGTGAGGGGAGGGACCGGGGAGCTGTTTTTT
>TRBJ1-1|TRBD1|TRBV5-1|NA
CASSLAYGQGAVLAFF
TGCGCCAGCAGCTTGGCCTATGGACAGGGGGCGGTTTTGGCTTTCTTT
>TRBJ2-5|NA|TRBV12-3/TRBV12-4|NA
CASSLASRETQYF
TGTGCCAGCAGTTTGGCTTCCAGGGAGACCCAGTACTTC
>TRBJ1-5|NA|TRBV7-9|NA
CASSPSGNQPQHF
TGTGCCAGCAGCCCCAGTGGCAATCAGCCCCAGCATTTT
>TRBJ2-5|NA|TRBV11-2|NA
CASSLGDRDQETQYF
TGTGCCAGCAGCTTAGGTGACAGAGACCAAGAGACCCAGTACTTC
>TRBJ1-2|NA|TRBV6-5|NA
CASSTPQASNYGYTF
TGTGCCAGCAGCACCCCACAGGCCTCTAACTATGGCTACACCTTC
>TRBJ2-5|TRBD2|TRBV7-2|NA
CVSSLASGLAQETQYF
TGTGTCAGCAGCTTAGCATCCGGACTAGCGCAAGAGACCCAGTACTTC
>TRBJ1-5|TRBD1|TRBV6-1|NA
CASSDAGGGQPQHF
TGTGCCAGCAGTGACGCAGGGGGCGGACAGCCCCAGCATTTT
>TRBJ2-5|TRBD1|TRBV7-9|NA
CASSPDRAGQETQYF
TGTGCCAGCAGCCCTGACAGGGCAGGGCAAGAGACCCAGTACTTC
>TRBJ2-5|NA|TRBV19|NA
CASSITGEETQYF
TGTGCCAGTAGTATAACCGGGGAAGAGACCCAGTACTTC
>TRBJ2-3|NA|TRBV7-6|NA
CASSFLDTSTDTQYF
TGTGCCAGCAGCTTCTTAGACACTAGCACAGATACGCAGTATTTT
>TRBJ2-3|NA|TRBV9|NA
CASKTGLTDTQYF
TGTGCCAGCAAGACGGGACTTACAGATACGCAGTATTTT
>TRBJ1-1|TRBD1|TRBV5-1|NA
CASSFGDRDTTEAFF
TGCGCCAGCAGCTTCGGGGACAGGGATACCACTGAAGCTTTCTTT
>TRBJ2-7|NA|TRBV6-5|NA
CASSYPGNYEQYF
TGTGCCAGCAGTTATCCCGGTAACTACGAGCAGTACTTC
>TRBJ1-4|NA|TRBV19|NA
CASSMFLSEKLFF
TGTGCCAGTAGTATGTTTCTGAGTGAAAAACTGTTTTTT
>TRBJ1-5|NA|TRBV19|NA
CASSTYSGGNQPQHF
TGTGCCAGTAGTACCTACTCAGGGGGCAATCAGCCCCAGCATTTT
>TRBJ1-5|TRBD1|TRBV19|NA
CASSHGQGLGNQPQHF
TGTGCCAGTAGTCACGGACAGGGTTTGGGCAATCAGCCCCAGCATTTT
>TRBJ2-1|TRBD1|TRBV3-1/TRBV3-2|NA
CASSRQGSYNEQFF
TGTGCCAGCAGCCGACAGGGCTCCTACAATGAGCAGTTCTTC
>TRBJ1-2|NA|TRBV30|NA
CAWSPRASDYGYTF
TGTGCCTGGAGTCCCAGGGCCAGCGACTATGGCTACACCTTC
>TRBJ2-2|NA|TRBV11-3|NA
CASSLGGTNTGELFF
TGTGCCAGCAGCTTAGGGGGCACGAACACCGGGGAGCTGTTTTTT
>TRBJ1-5|NA|TRBV6-1|NA
CASSEAEGSQPQHF
TGTGCCAGCAGTGAAGCGGAGGGAAGCCAGCCCCAGCATTTT
>TRBJ1-2|NA|TRBV24-1|NA
CATSTGEGYGYTF
TGTGCCACCAGTACGGGGGAGGGCTATGGCTACACCTTC
>TRBJ2-5|NA|TRBV6-5|NA
CASSYSNLGVQETQYF
TGTGCCAGCAGTTACTCGAATCTTGGAGTCCAAGAGACCCAGTACTTC
>TRBJ2-5|TRBD2|TRBV9|NA
CASSVGTSGGNQETQYF
TGTGCCAGCAGCGTAGGGACTAGCGGGGGGAACCAAGAGACCCAGTACTTC
>TRBJ2-5|TRBD2|TRBV29-1|NA
CSVEGTTLGTQYF
TGCAGCGTTGAGGGGACTACCCTGGGGACCCAGTACTTC
>TRBJ2-2|NA|TRBV19|NA
CASSKGESDTGELFF
TGTGCCAGTAGTAAGGGGGAATCGGACACCGGGGAGCTGTTTTTT
>TRBJ2-7|NA|TRBV7-9|NA
CASGILERGEQYF
TGTGCCAGCGGCATCCTCGAAAGGGGCGAGCAGTACTTC
>TRBJ1-1|NA|TRBV6-2/TRBV6-3|NA
CASSYPGGAYSTLNTEAFF
TGTGCCAGCAGTTACCCCGGCGGGGCGTACTCAACCTTGAACACTGAAGCTTTCTTT
>TRBJ1-6|NA|TRBV2|NA
CASRRVSADNSPLHF
TGTGCCAGCCGCCGGGTATCCGCGGATAATTCACCCCTCCACTTT
>TRBJ2-3|TRBD2|TRBV18|NA
CASSPNSGGSTDTQYF
TGTGCCAGCTCACCAAACAGCGGGGGTAGCACAGATACGCAGTATTTT
>TRBJ1-5|NA|TRBV6-5|NA
CASSYSAGSRNQPQHF
TGTGCCAGCAGTTACTCGGCGGGTAGTCGCAATCAGCCCCAGCATTTT
>TRBJ1-6|NA|TRBV5-5|once
CASSLQGNSPLHF
TGTGCCAGCAGCTTACAGGGTAATTCACCCCTCCACTTT
>TRBJ2-7|TRBD1|TRBV5-1|NA
CASSPGQGLSYEQYF
TGCGCCAGCAGCCCCGGACAGGGCCTCTCCTACGAGCAGTACTTC
>TRBJ1-2|TRBD1|TRBV25-1|NA
CASRGTGVGYGYTF
TGTGCCAGCAGAGGGACAGGGGTTGGCTATGGCTACACCTTC
>TRBJ2-1|TRBD2|TRBV24-1|NA
CATSDNSGGWNEQFF
TGTGCCACCAGTGATAACAGCGGGGGTTGGAATGAGCAGTTCTTC
>TRBJ1-2|NA|TRBV7-2|NA
CASSWREIADGYTF
TGTGCCAGCAGCTGGAGGGAAATTGCGGATGGCTACACCTTC
>TRBJ2-2|NA|TRBV6-6|NA
CASNPGRGELFF
TGTGCCAGCAACCCAGGGCGCGGGGAGCTGTTTTTT
>TRBJ1-3|TRBD1|TRBV4-1|NA
CASSQEADRGGGNTIYF
TGCGCCAGCAGCCAAGAAGCAGACAGGGGTGGTGGAAACACCATATATTTT
>TRBJ2-5|TRBD1|TRBV4-2|NA
CASSQDPGTGAVETQYF
TGTGCCAGCAGCCAAGATCCCGGGACAGGGGCAGTGGAGACCCAGTACTTC
>TRBJ1-2|TRBD1|TRBV5-6|NA
CASSLVRTGTNYGYTF
TGTGCCAGCAGCTTGGTTAGGACAGGGACTAACTATGGCTACACCTTC
>TRBJ2-5|NA|TRBV29-1|NA
CSVGIDSRPETQYF
TGCAGCGTTGGGATCGACAGCCGACCAGAGACCCAGTACTTC
>TRBJ1-2|NA|TRBV6-1|NA
CASSDGGVSYGYTF
TGTGCCAGCAGTGATGGCGGCGTAAGCTATGGCTACACCTTC
>TRBJ1-1|TRBD1|TRBV10-3|NA
CAIWDRENTEAFF
TGTGCCATCTGGGACAGGGAAAACACTGAAGCTTTCTTT
>TRBJ1-1|TRBD1|TRBV9|few
CASSVAVQGADTEAFF
TGTGCCAGCAGCGTAGCCGTACAGGGGGCTGACACTGAAGCTTTCTTT
>TRBJ2-1|NA|TRBV2|NA
CASSPRLGANEQFF
TGTGCCAGCAGTCCCCGACTAGGGGCCAATGAGCAGTTCTTC